This section outlines one TCR beta chain sequence together with its context. Its matching antigen is unknown. The data belong to a study of T cells in localized non-small cell lung cancer. Whole-study findings and limits: As only one tumor region underwent sequencing, heterogeneity remains possible. Adjacent lung exhibited a median of about 50 among the 100 most abundant tumor clones. Clonality peaked in uninvolved adjacent lung rather than tumor. Overall survival was longer when the density of T cells in the blood was higher.

The CDR3 covers 14 residues. Germline V gene sequence: CDR1 ENHRY, CDR2 SYGVKD. The germline V and J ends were trimmed by 7 bases and 5 bases, with 16 bases remaining between them. The protocol was immunoSEQ multiplex PCR, while the TCRdb copy is restricted to in-frame clones and leaves out a portion. The table shows some 29,000 clones, with 80% to 90% occurring only once. The chain is built from TRBV10-3 and TRBJ2-3, with D maybe TRBD1 (6 bases). The TCR originated in a male donor at least 60 years old with stage I lung adenocarcinoma. The sequenced sample was peripheral blood, obtained before any cancer treatment. The CDR3 here is CAINDAVGGDTQYF. CDR3 sequence (DNA): TGTGCCATCAACGATGCGGTAGGGGGAGATACGCAGTATTTT.